This is a list of T cell receptor beta chains from one sample in a study of identical twins. Each CDR3 protein is one row after TCRdb ran MiXCR on the 5' RACE reads. The sample shows hundreds of thousands of distinct CDR3 sequences, approximately 7% of them seen only once. These data also formed part of another study, on yellow fever vaccine responses in identical twins.

Sequencing was done on a sample of memory (CD45RO+) T cells sorted from blood. The receptors were gathered from a woman in her late teens or twenties in good health. The CDR3 runs from the conserved cysteine through the conserved F or W. Fields, in order: clone size, D gene, J gene, V gene, CDR3 protein, CDR3 DNA. The D gene is left open where the match is weak. Size is stated for part of the rows, as once, few or many counts, or as a class when the clone is expanded.

NA NA TRBJ2-5 TRBV7-2 CASSLSFSGETQYF TGTGCCAGCAGCTTAAGTTTTAGCGGAGAGACCCAGTACTTC
many TRBD2 TRBJ2-1 TRBV24-1 CATSDQLAGGPGSYNEQFF TGTGCCACCAGTGACCAACTAGCGGGAGGGCCGGGGTCCTACAATGAGCAGTTCTTC
NA NA TRBJ2-6 TRBV3-1 CATTGDGYSGANVLTF TGTGCCACCACCGGGGACGGATACTCTGGGGCCAACGTCCTGACTTTC
many NA TRBJ2-1 TRBV10-3 CAISPRAETYNEQFF TGTGCCATCAGCCCCCGGGCAGAGACCTACAATGAGCAGTTCTTC
many TRBD2 TRBJ2-1 TRBV5-1 CASSSTGGNPASGSSYNEQFF TGCGCCAGCAGCTCGACCGGGGGCAACCCGGCTAGCGGGAGTTCCTACAATGAGCAGTTCTTC
NA TRBD2 TRBJ2-2 TRBV6-4 CASSETSGIAGELFF TGTGCCAGCAGTGAGACTAGCGGGATCGCCGGGGAGCTGTTTTTT
NA TRBD1 TRBJ2-6 TRBV12-3/TRBV12-4 CASRRGTGLSGANVLTF TGTGCCAGCAGAAGGGGGACAGGGCTCTCTGGGGCCAACGTCCTGACTTTC
NA TRBD2 TRBJ2-5 TRBV6-1 CASRGLAGVYGTQYF TGTGCCAGCAGGGGACTAGCGGGGGTCTACGGGACCCAGTACTTC
many TRBD2 TRBJ2-1 TRBV6-2/TRBV6-3 CASSTGLAETHNEQFF TGTGCCAGCAGTACAGGACTAGCGGAGACTCACAATGAGCAGTTCTTC
NA TRBD1 TRBJ2-6 TRBV3-1 CASSPDRGSVVSGANVLTF TGTGCCAGCAGCCCGGACAGGGGGTCGGTTGTCTCTGGGGCCAACGTCCTGACTTTC
NA TRBD1 TRBJ2-7 TRBV29-1 CSVTQGAGGYEQYF TGCAGCGTTACTCAGGGGGCGGGCGGGTACGAGCAGTACTTC
many NA TRBJ2-1 TRBV6-1 CASSEAPHSGWEQFF TGTGCCAGCAGTGAAGCTCCGCACTCGGGGTGGGAGCAGTTCTTC
NA TRBD1 TRBJ2-3 TRBV20-1 CSASGQGGGTDTQYF TGCAGTGCTAGCGGACAGGGGGGAGGCACAGATACGCAGTATTTT
many NA TRBJ1-1 TRBV29-1 CSVHRGRGRMNTEAFF TGCAGCGTCCACCGGGGTAGGGGAAGAATGAACACTGAAGCTTTCTTT
few NA TRBJ2-1 TRBV12-3/TRBV12-4 CASSLLRPAYNEQFF TGTGCCAGCAGTCTATTAAGGCCAGCTTACAATGAGCAGTTCTTC
many TRBD2 TRBJ2-1 TRBV10-3 CAISETSGLGNEQFF TGTGCCATCAGTGAGACTAGCGGGCTCGGCAATGAGCAGTTCTTC
few TRBD1 TRBJ1-5 TRBV6-1 CASSVQGASNQPQHF TGTGCCAGCAGTGTACAGGGGGCGAGCAATCAGCCCCAGCATTTT
many NA TRBJ1-2 TRBV11-2 CASSLGVIYGYTF TGTGCCAGCAGCTTAGGGGTTATCTATGGCTACACCTTC
NA NA TRBJ1-1 TRBV11-2 CATTRLVMNTEAFF TGTGCCACCACGCGGCTCGTGATGAACACTGAAGCTTTCTTT
NA NA TRBJ1-5 TRBV28 CASSPDWARVGQPQHF TGTGCCAGCAGTCCGGACTGGGCCCGTGTAGGTCAGCCCCAGCATTTT
NA NA TRBJ2-6 TRBV6-1 CASSPGLGPGANVLTF TGTGCCAGCAGCCCAGGGTTGGGGCCTGGGGCCAACGTCCTGACTTTC
many TRBD2 TRBJ2-1 TRBV5-5 CASSLPGTSGINEQFF TGTGCCAGCAGCTTGCCCGGGACTAGCGGGATTAATGAGCAGTTCTTC